The clone carrying this TCR beta chain was detected a few times. Its antigen is not known. The V gene's germline CDR1 is DFQATT and CDR2 SNEGSKA (reference sequence). J gave up 4 bases and V 4 bases, and 0 bases lay outside the gene matches. CDR3 length: 11 amino acids. The record originates from a study of T cells in Graves' hyperthyroidism and ophthalmopathy. Clinical symptoms, serum thyroxine, TRAb, thyroid ultrasound and orbital computed tomography established diagnosis. Out of more than 8 ml of fresh peripheral blood came the PBMCs. RNA transcripts provided the source from which TCR beta CDR3 regions were amplified. TCR CDR3 underwent first-round RT-PCR with the HTBI primer set. TCRdb passed the multiplex PCR reads through MiXCR, listing each CDR3 protein once. The sample lists about 350,000 distinct CDR3 sequences; 15% to 20% were seen once. Study-level findings and limits: Among thyroid clonotypes expanded above 0.001, most also appeared in blood. Ophthalmopathy was identified by the model a median about 6 months ahead of onset.

This sequence was found in a woman in her forties with Graves' ophthalmopathy. The rearrangement links TRBV20-1 to TRBJ2-5; 7 bases agree with TRBD1. Sequencing was done on a sample of blood. CDR3: CSATGGETQYF. CDR3 bases: TGCAGTGCTACAGGGGGAGAGACCCAGTACTTC.